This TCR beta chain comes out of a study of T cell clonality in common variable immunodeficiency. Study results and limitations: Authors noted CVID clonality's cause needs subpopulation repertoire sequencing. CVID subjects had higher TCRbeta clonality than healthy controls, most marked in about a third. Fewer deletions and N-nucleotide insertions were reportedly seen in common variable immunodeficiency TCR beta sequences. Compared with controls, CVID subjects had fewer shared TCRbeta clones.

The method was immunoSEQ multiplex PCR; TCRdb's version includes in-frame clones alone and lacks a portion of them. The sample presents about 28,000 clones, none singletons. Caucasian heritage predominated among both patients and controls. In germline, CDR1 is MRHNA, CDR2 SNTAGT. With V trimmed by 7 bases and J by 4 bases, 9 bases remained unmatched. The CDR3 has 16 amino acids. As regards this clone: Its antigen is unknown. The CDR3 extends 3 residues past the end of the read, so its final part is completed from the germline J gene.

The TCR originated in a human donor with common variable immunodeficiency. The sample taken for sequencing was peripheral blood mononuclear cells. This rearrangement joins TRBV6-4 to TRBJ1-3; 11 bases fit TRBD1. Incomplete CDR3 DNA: TGTGCCAGCATTGCGGACAGGGGGCACAACGGAAACACC. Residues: CASIADRGHNGNT. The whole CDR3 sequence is CASIADRGHNGNTIYF.